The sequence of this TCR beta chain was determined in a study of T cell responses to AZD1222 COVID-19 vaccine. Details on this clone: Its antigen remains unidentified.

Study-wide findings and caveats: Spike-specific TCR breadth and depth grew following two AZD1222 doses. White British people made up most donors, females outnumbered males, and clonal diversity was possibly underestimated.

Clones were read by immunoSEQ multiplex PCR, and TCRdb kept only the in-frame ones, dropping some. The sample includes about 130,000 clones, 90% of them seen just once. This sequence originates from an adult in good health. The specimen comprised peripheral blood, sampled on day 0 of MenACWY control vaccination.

This CDR3 is CASSSSGRASGANVLTF. As DNA, the CDR3 is TGTGCCAGCAGCTCTAGCGGGAGGGCCTCTGGGGCCAACGTCCTGACTTTC. The V and J genes are TRBV7-3 and TRBJ2-6, with 12 bases fitting TRBD2. CDR1 and CDR2 (germline): SGHTA, FQGTGA. V trimming: 4 bases; J trimming: 0 bases; junction bases outside the gene matches: 1. There are 17 residues in the CDR3.